Each of the 21 T cell receptor beta chains below was sequenced from the same sample in a study of blood T cell repertoires in COVID-19. Repertoires were generated with immunoSEQ multiplex PCR, while TCRdb's copy carries only in-frame clones and drops some. The sample includes around 190,000 clones, more than 80% of them seen just once. Material: peripheral blood. Receptors were obtained from a woman aged 60-70 years with acute or convalescent COVID-19.

This chain links TRBV18 with TRBJ2-7, with 8 bases identical to TRBD1. The CDR3 runs 13 residues. After removal of 3 bases from V and 7 bases from J, the junction contained 5 bases not matched to a gene. CDR1 and CDR2 (germline): KGHSH, LQKENI. The CDR3 region is CASSPQGAREQYF. CDR3 DNA: TGTGCCAGCTCACCCCAGGGGGCGCGGGAGCAGTACTTC.

The rearrangement joins TRBV28 to TRBJ1-5; 7 nucleotides align to TRBD1. V dropped 4 bases and J dropped 2; count of bases not matched to a gene: 2. The length of the CDR3 is 14 residues. The germline V gene has CDR1 MDHEN and CDR2 SYDVKM. The CDR3: CASSSGQGNQPQHF. The CDR3 DNA is TGTGCCAGCAGTTCCGGACAGGGCAATCAGCCCCAGCATTTT.

This CDR3 reads CATPRLYEQYF. DNA of the CDR3: TGTGCCACCCCGAGGCTCTACGAGCAGTACTTC. The genes are TRBV21-1 and TRBJ2-7; no check of the table's D call, TRBD2, against the DNA was made. TRBV21-1 is labeled a pseudogene. This CDR3 is built from 11 residues.

V usage is TRBV10-2 and J usage is TRBJ2-7; 10 bases are a match to TRBD1. CDR1 is WSHSY, CDR2 SAAADI, per germline. Germline trimming cut 6 bases from V and 5 bases from J; bases unmatched to any gene: 10. CDR3 size: 15 residues. CDR3 amino acids: CASSQPGQGIDEQYF. CDR3 DNA: TGCGCCAGCAGCCAACCGGGACAGGGGATAGACGAGCAGTACTTC.

The rearrangement joins TRBV5-4 to TRBJ2-3; no clear D gene. Germline CDR1 reads SGHNT; CDR2 reads YYREEE (reference sequence). This CDR3 spans 11 amino acids. With 3 bases removed from V and 6 bases from J, the gap between germline ends came to 5 bases. The chain's CDR3 is CASSSSDTQYF. The CDR3 nucleotides are TGTGCCAGCAGCTCCTCGGATACGCAGTATTTT.

CDR3 region: CASAQGDRVNTEAFF. The CDR3 bases are TGCGCCAGCGCACAGGGGGATCGAGTGAACACTGAAGCTTTCTTT. V and J are TRBV5-1 and TRBJ1-1; 8 bases line up with TRBD1. The CDR3 has 15 residues. Trimming took 7 bases from V and 0 from J; bases not matched to a gene: 8. Germline V gene lookup returns CDR1 SGHRS and CDR2 YFSETQ.

The chain combines TRBV2 with TRBJ1-6; D may be TRBD1 (5 bases). The V gene's germline CDR1 is SNHLY and CDR2 FYNNEI. Trimming cost V 6 bases and J 7 bases, with 10 bases left between them. This CDR3 comprises 13 residues. In DNA, the CDR3 is TGTGCCAGCAGGGAGAACAGGAATTCACCCCTCCACTTT. As protein: CASRENRNSPLHF.

This clone was detected only once. This rearrangement joins TRBV28 to TRBJ1-2, with D tentatively TRBD1 (5 bases). Trimming removed 2 bases from V and 1 base from J, with 11 bases in between. The CDR3 extends over 15 amino acids. Germline V gene lookup returns CDR1 MDHEN and CDR2 SYDVKM. CDR3 DNA sequence: TGTGCCAGCAGTTTAATCAGGGTAGTTAACTATGGCTACACCTTC. Encoded protein: CASSLIRVVNYGYTF.

This chain joins TRBV5-8 and TRBJ2-1, with 7 bases that match TRBD1. Germline V gene data show CDR1 as SGHTS and CDR2 as YDEGEE. The CDR3 runs to 15 residues. The ends lost 6 bases at V and 2 bases at J; junction bases unmatched: 8. The chain's CDR3 is CASNFPTGTYNEQFF. The DNA for the CDR3 is TGTGCCAGCAACTTCCCGACAGGGACCTACAATGAGCAGTTCTTC. The whole variable domain, remainder taken from reference TRBV5-8 and TRBJ2-1, is EAGVTQSPTHLIKTRGQQATLRCSPISGHTSVYWYQQALGLGLQFLLWYDEGEERNRGNFPPRFSGRQFPNYSSELNVNALELEDSALYLCASNFPTGTYNEQFFGPGTRLTVL.

DNA of the CDR3: TGTGCCAGCAGCTTCTCCCGGGTTTCGAACACCGGGGAGCTGTTTTTT. Amino acids: CASSFSRVSNTGELFF. The V call is TRBV7-8, the J call TRBJ2-2; the D is unclear. Germline V CDR1 and CDR2: SGHVS, FQNEAQ. The V gene lost 3 bases and the J gene lost 0 bases, with 11 bases spanning the gap. There are 16 residues in the CDR3.

This chain links TRBV19 with TRBJ1-1; D unclear. The CDR3 has 14 residues. In germline, CDR1 is LNHDA, CDR2 SQIVND (reference sequence). Trimming took off 0 bases at V and 1 base at J, with 6 bases between the two ends. In DNA form, the CDR3 reads TGTGCCAGTAGTATAGATATCTGGAACACTGAAGCTTTCTTT. Amino acids: CASSIDIWNTEAFF.

This clone showed up just a few times. This chain uses TRBV3-1 (or the pseudogene TRBV3-2) with TRBJ2-7; 7 nucleotides align to TRBD1. The V gene end was trimmed by 0 bases and the J gene end by 7 bases; junction bases not matched to a gene: 15. CDR1 is LGHDT, CDR2 YNNKEL, per germline (reference sequence). The CDR3 covers 17 residues. This CDR3 is CASSQDSRETGLWEQYF. The CDR3 DNA follows: TGTGCCAGCAGCCAAGATAGTCGTGAGACAGGGCTATGGGAGCAGTACTTC.

The chain couples TRBV7-2 to TRBJ2-1; 7 bases are a match to TRBD2. This CDR3 has 17 amino acids. Germline V lookup: CDR1 SGHTA, CDR2 FQGNSA. The J segment lost 7 bases and the V segment lost 1 base, leaving 13 bases of the junction unmatched. The CDR3 here is CASSLGGGSQVWNEQFF. The DNA of the CDR3 is TGTGCCAGCAGCTTAGGGGGAGGGAGCCAGGTGTGGAATGAGCAGTTCTTC.

This chain joins TRBV6-5 and TRBJ1-5; 10 bases match TRBD1. V was pared by 9 bases and J by 4 bases, with 6 bases of the junction left unmatched. This CDR3 is built from 14 residues. Looked up from germline, CDR1 is MNHEY and CDR2 is SVGAGI. CDR3 protein: CASLDRGFNQPQHF. The CDR3 nucleotides read TGTGCCAGTCTGGACAGGGGGTTTAATCAGCCCCAGCATTTT.

This chain connects TRBV4-1 to TRBJ1-6, with a possible D match to TRBD1 (5 bases). The CDR3 runs to 16 residues. Trimming removed 1 base from V and 7 bases from J, with 14 bases in between. Germline values: CDR1 MGHRA, CDR2 YSYEKL. The CDR3 bases are TGCGCCAGCAGCCAAGCCCAGGGAATGGAAAATTCACCCCTCCACTTT. This sequence encodes CASSQAQGMENSPLHF.

The J gene is TRBJ2-5, the V gene TRBV18, with TRBD2 identical over 7 bases. Losses at the gene ends were 6 bases for V and 1 base for J; bases not matched to a gene: 11. The germline V gene encodes CDR1 KGHSH and CDR2 LQKENI. This CDR3 contains 16 residues. CDR3 in amino acids: CASSPGDSGPQETQYF. The CDR3 nucleotides are TGTGCCAGCTCTCCGGGTGATAGCGGGCCCCAAGAGACCCAGTACTTC. Full variable domain (missing parts from reference TRBV18 and TRBJ2-5): NAGVMQNPRHLVRRRGQEARLRCSPMKGHSHVYWYRQLPEEGLKFMVYLQKENIIDESGMPKERFSAEFPKEGPSILRIQQVVRGDSAAYFCASSPGDSGPQETQYFGPGTRLLVL.

This chain joins TRBV5-1 and TRBJ1-1, with TRBD1 as a possible D gene (5 bases). CDR1 SGHRS and CDR2 YFSETQ come from the germline V gene. V was cut by 2 bases and J by 1 base, with 9 bases left in between. CDR3 length: 14 residues. This chain's CDR3 is CASSFRQPNTEAFF. The CDR3 DNA is TGCGCCAGCAGCTTTAGACAGCCGAACACTGAAGCTTTCTTT. The full variable domain, with the rest looked up from reference TRBV5-1 and TRBJ1-1, is KAGVTQTPRYLIKTRGQQVTLSCSPISGHRSVSWYQQTPGQGLQFLFEYFSETQRNKGNFPGRFSGRQFSNSRSEMNVSTLELGDSALYLCASSFRQPNTEAFFGQGTRLTVV.

The chain has TRBV2 and TRBJ1-5; perhaps TRBD1 as D (5 bases). Germline V gene sequence: CDR1 SNHLY, CDR2 FYNNEI. Trimming pared 4 bases from V and 2 bases from J, leaving 9 bases between. The CDR3 totals 14 residues. The DNA for the CDR3 is TGTGCCAGCAGTGGAGGCAGGGGCAATCAGCCCCAGCATTTT. Translated, it gives CASSGGRGNQPQHF.

This clone appeared once. This chain's CDR3 is CAWYRDDTEAFF. CDR3 nucleotide sequence: TGTGCCTGGTACAGGGATGACACTGAAGCTTTCTTT. The chain combines TRBV30 with TRBJ1-1; the D gene is possibly TRBD1 (6 bases). This CDR3 spans 12 amino acids. Germline values: CDR1 GTSNPN, CDR2 SVGIG (reference sequence). V shed 5 bases and J shed 3 bases, with 10 bases lying between them.

The chain links TRBV6-5 to TRBJ1-6; tentative D call: TRBD1 (5 bases). Germline loops: CDR1 MNHEY, CDR2 SVGAGI. With 2 bases removed from V and 0 bases from J, the gap between germline ends came to 8 bases. The length of the CDR3 is 16 residues. The chain's CDR3 is CASSYTGGSYNSPLHF. The CDR3 DNA reads as TGTGCCAGCAGTTACACCGGGGGCTCCTATAATTCACCCCTCCACTTT.

The chain recombines TRBV6-5 with TRBJ2-3; 7 bases are a match to TRBD2. The germline V gene has CDR1 MNHEY and CDR2 SVGAGI. The V and J ends lost 7 bases and 6 bases, in that order; junction bases with no gene match: 10. The CDR3 extends over 14 amino acids. The DNA for the CDR3 is TGTGCCAGCAAACCCCGGGACTATCGTGATACGCAGTATTTT. As protein: CASKPRDYRDTQYF.